The clone carrying this T cell receptor (beta chain) was seen a few times. Its specificity is not known. TCRdb's table, derived via immunoSEQ multiplex PCR, lists solely in-frame clones and lacks some. The sample records fewer than 35,000 clones, under 85% being singletons. This entry is derived from a study of vaccination effects on CD4 cells after COVID-19. Sequencing followed a ViraFEST assay step that expanded antigen-specific CD4+ T cells with viral peptide pools. Following a roughly 9-day culture, CD4+ T cells were purified. The infection with SARS-CoV-2 (confirmed by PCR) occurred in this person between March and December 2020. Trimming pared 5 bases from V and 2 bases from J, leaving 16 bases between. The CDR3 runs 16 residues. Germline V gene sequence: CDR1 SGHAT, CDR2 FQNNGV.

This clonotype was obtained from a human donor who had a prior SARS-CoV-2 infection. The source material was CD4+ T cells from PBMCs cultured with a peptide pool, sampled before COVID-19 vaccination. The rearrangement links TRBV11-2 to TRBJ2-1; no clear D. The CDR3 region has the DNA TGTGCCAGCAGCCCCGGACGCGCCCATCCCTACAATGAGCAGTTCTTC. It yields the protein CASSPGRAHPYNEQFF.